The 9 T cell receptor beta chains listed next were all sequenced from one sample in a study of response to subunit inactivated influenza vaccine. TCRdb re-analysed the RT-PCR reads in MiXCR, keeping a single row per CDR3 protein. Here the sample spans around 200,000 distinct CDR3 sequences, approximately 12% being singletons. These data were likewise used in another study, on T cells expressing NK-cell markers. That paper states: Scientists made TCR beta cDNA using 5'RACE template switching with UMIs.

The sample was CD8+ T cells sorted from PBMCs, taken 11 to 12 days after vaccination. These receptors came from a man aged 50-60 years who received an inactivated influenza vaccine.

The chain joins TRBV12-3 or TRBV12-4 to TRBJ2-5; 7 nucleotides match TRBD1. V dropped 4 bases and J dropped 1; count of bases not matched to a gene: 6. The CDR3 runs to 15 residues. The CDR3 bases are TGTGCCAGCAGTTCAGCAGGGGGTCCCCAAGAGACCCAGTACTTC. Translated: CASSSAGGPQETQYF.

The chain is built from TRBV6-1 and TRBJ2-1; 7 bases map to TRBD2. V gave up 6 bases and J gave up 2 bases; unmatched junction bases: 4. The CDR3 length is 14 residues. Germline V CDR1 and CDR2: MNHNS, SASEGT. The CDR3 reads CASRAGSPYNEQFF. The CDR3 DNA follows: TGTGCCAGCAGAGCGGGGTCCCCCTACAATGAGCAGTTCTTC.

This clonotype has a handful of counts. The chain employs TRBV28 and TRBJ2-7, with 7 bases that match TRBD2. The CDR3 loop spans 15 amino acids. CDR1 and CDR2 (germline): MDHEN, SYDVKM. J lost 2 bases, V lost 2 bases, and 6 bases had no gene match. The CDR3 here is CASSLAGESPYEQYF. The CDR3 nucleotides are TGTGCCAGCAGTTTAGCGGGAGAGTCCCCCTACGAGCAGTACTTC.

The chain uses TRBV11-2 and TRBJ2-1; D is perhaps TRBD2 (6 bases). Germline V gene lookup returns CDR1 SGHAT and CDR2 FQNNGV. The V and J ends lost 5 bases and 7 bases respectively, with 18 bases between them. The CDR3 sequence is 15 residues long. The CDR3 nucleotides read TGTGCCAGCAGCCCTACCGCGGGGAGTAGGAATGAGCAGTTCTTC. Translated, it gives CASSPTAGSRNEQFF.

This clonotype has just a few counts. The gene calls are TRBV7-9 and TRBJ2-1; D unclear. Between the trimmed V and J ends, which lost 5 bases and 14 bases, there was a span of 16 bases. The germline gives CDR1 SEHNR, CDR2 FQNEAQ (reference sequence). The CDR3 consists of 12 residues. The CDR3 here is CASSARPGQEFF. The CDR3 DNA is TGTGCCAGCAGCGCCCGACCCGGGCAGGAGTTCTTC.

In its sample, this clonotype was seen many times. The chain carries TRBV4-3 and TRBJ2-2; tentative D call: TRBD2 (6 bases). Germline assignment: CDR1 LGHNA and CDR2 YSLEER. CDR3 length: 15 residues. With 2 bases removed from V and 4 bases from J, the gap between germline ends came to 11 bases. The CDR3 coding sequence is TGCGCCAGCAGCCAACGTATGGAGGGCACCGGGGAGCTGTTTTTT. Translating it yields CASSQRMEGTGELFF.

This clonotype has at least ten counts. V usage is TRBV10-2 and J usage is TRBJ1-1, with D possibly being TRBD1 (6 bases). V lost 8 bases, J lost 1 base, and 17 bases lay in between. The CDR3 has 15 residues. Germline CDR1 is WSHSY and CDR2 is SAAADI. This CDR3 is CASFGATGWNTEAFF. CDR3 DNA sequence: TGCGCCAGCTTTGGGGCGACAGGATGGAACACTGAAGCTTTCTTT.

This rearrangement joins TRBV5-6 to TRBJ2-3; 12 nucleotides agree with TRBD2. CDR3 length equals 16 residues. Losses at the gene ends were 0 bases for V and 6 bases for J; bases not matched to a gene: 5. Germline V gene sequence: CDR1 SGHDT, CDR2 YYEEEE. In DNA form, the CDR3 reads TGTGCCAGCAGCTTGGAGACTAGCGGGAGTTCGGATACGCAGTATTTT. It is translated as CASSLETSGSSDTQYF.

V gene TRBV20-1 combines with J gene TRBJ2-1; 10 nucleotides match TRBD1. This CDR3 contains 15 residues. Germline V CDR1 and CDR2: DFQATT, SNEGSKA (reference sequence). The trim removed 3 bases at V and 0 bases at J, leaving 2 bases unmatched. The CDR3 sequence is CSASGTGASYNEQFF. As DNA, the CDR3 is TGCAGTGCTAGCGGGACAGGGGCCTCCTACAATGAGCAGTTCTTC.